The 27 T cell receptor beta chains listed next were all sequenced from one sample in a study of T cell responses to AZD1222 COVID-19 vaccine. Sequenced by immunoSEQ multiplex PCR; TCRdb stores in-frame clones only, minus some. The sample consists of about 130,000 clones, over 85% of them appearing once. This material consisted of peripheral blood, taken 28 days after the second AZD1222 dose. The receptors originated from an adult who received the AZD1222 COVID-19 vaccine.

The chain combines TRBV6-5 with TRBJ2-3; D unclear. This CDR3 is 13 amino acids long. The ends were cut back, 6 bases at V and 2 bases at J, with 9 bases in the middle. Looked up from germline, CDR1 is MNHEY and CDR2 is SVGAGI. CDR3 residues: CASRRDPTDTQYF. The CDR3 nucleotides are TGTGCCAGCAGACGCGACCCCACAGATACGCAGTATTTT.

The V gene is TRBV12-5, the J gene TRBJ2-1; 8 positions agree with TRBD2. The V segment lost 1 base and the J segment 10 bases; nucleotides outside the gene matches: 3. The germline V gene encodes CDR1 LGHNT and CDR2 FRNRAP. The CDR3 contains 13 residues. CDR3 in amino acids: CASGLGTSLEQFF. CDR3 DNA: TGTGCTAGTGGTTTGGGGACTAGCCTGGAGCAGTTCTTC.

This clone was picked up one time. The rearrangement links TRBV5-1 to TRBJ2-7, with D possibly TRBD1 on 6 matching bases. The CDR3 consists of 16 residues. Germline values: CDR1 SGHRS, CDR2 YFSETQ. The V and J ends lost 0 bases and 5 bases respectively, with 18 bases between them. The DNA for the CDR3 is TGCGCCAGCAGCTTGGGCGCAGGGGTGCTAGACCACGAGCAGTACTTC. Encoded protein: CASSLGAGVLDHEQYF.

This chain uses TRBV19 with TRBJ1-1, with 8 bases identical to TRBD1. The ends lost 0 bases at V and 4 bases at J; junction bases unmatched: 4. This CDR3 region has 15 residues. CDR1 is LNHDA and CDR2 is SQIVND in the germline V gene (reference sequence). CDR3 loop: CASSIDRGLGTEAFF. The CDR3 DNA reads as TGTGCCAGTAGTATAGACAGGGGGCTTGGCACTGAAGCTTTCTTT.

The chain recombines TRBV7-6 with TRBJ2-5, with unresolved D. This CDR3 is built from 13 residues. Germline loops: CDR1 SGHVS, CDR2 FNYEAQ. V lost 6 bases and J 2 bases, leaving 10 bases between the germline ends. CDR3 protein: CASRPEWQETQYF. CDR3 nucleotides: TGTGCCAGCAGACCGGAGTGGCAAGAGACCCAGTACTTC. Drawing the rest from reference TRBV7-6 and TRBJ2-5, the complete variable domain is GAGVSQSPRYKVTKRGQDVALRCDPISGHVSLYWYRQALGQGPEFLTYFNYEAQQDKSGLPNDRFSAERPEGSISTLTIQRTEQRDSAMYRCASRPEWQETQYFGPGTRLLVL.

The V gene is TRBV18, the J gene TRBJ2-7, with 9 bases fitting TRBD2. The CDR3 extends over 15 amino acids. V lost 2 bases and J lost 3; bases outside the gene matches: 5. Germline lookup yields CDR1 KGHSH and CDR2 LQKENI. DNA of the CDR3: TGTGCCAGCTCACCAGGGCTAGCGGGATTCTACGAGCAGTACTTC. Translating it yields CASSPGLAGFYEQYF.

The CDR3 is CASSPQTGGEKLFF. The DNA of the CDR3 is TGTGCCAGCAGCCCGCAGACAGGGGGTGAAAAACTGTTTTTT. V and J are TRBV7-2 and TRBJ1-4; 9 nucleotides agree with TRBD1. This CDR3 is built from 14 residues. Germline V lookup: CDR1 SGHTA, CDR2 FQGNSA. Losses at the gene ends were 5 bases for V and 7 bases for J; bases not matched to a gene: 5.

This clone came up once. The rearrangement links TRBV30 to TRBJ1-6, with 9 bases fitting TRBD1. Germline CDR1 reads GTSNPN; CDR2 reads SVGIG (reference sequence). CDR3 length: 15 residues. The V segment lost 3 bases and the J segment 9 bases; nucleotides outside the gene matches: 9. The CDR3 nucleotides are TGTGCCTGGAGATCCAGGGACAGGGATGTTTCACCCCTCCACTTT. Residues: CAWRSRDRDVSPLHF.

The CDR3 loop reads CASSQDDINTGELFF. Here the CDR3 DNA reads TGTGCCAGCAGCCAAGACGACATAAACACCGGGGAGCTGTTTTTT. This rearrangement joins TRBV4-2 to TRBJ2-2; D not resolved. The CDR3 loop spans 15 amino acids. Germline CDR1 LGHNA, CDR2 YNFKEQ. V gave up 0 bases and J gave up 2 bases, with 7 bases separating them.

The V and J genes are TRBV24-1 and TRBJ2-2; 10 bases map to TRBD2. The germline V gene encodes CDR1 KGHDR and CDR2 SFDVKD. The trim removed 2 bases at V and 2 bases at J, leaving 4 bases unmatched. The CDR3 loop spans 17 amino acids. The CDR3 nucleotides read TGTGCCACCAGTGATTCATGGACTAGCGGTAACACCGGGGAGCTGTTTTTT. It codes for CATSDSWTSGNTGELFF.

The rearrangement links TRBV7-2 to TRBJ2-6; possible D gene TRBD1, 5 bases. V shed 2 bases and J shed 4 bases, with 18 bases lying between them. The V gene's germline CDR1 is SGHTA and CDR2 FQGNSA. The CDR3 consists of 18 residues. CDR3 sequence: CASSLFLGLASGANVLTF. CDR3 DNA sequence: TGTGCCAGCAGCTTATTTTTGGGGCTTGCGTCCGGGGCCAACGTCCTGACTTTC.

This chain joins TRBV7-9 and TRBJ2-4; D possibly corresponds to TRBD2 (7 bases). This CDR3 is 18 amino acids long. V lost 1 base and J lost 1, with 17 bases in between. The germline V gene encodes CDR1 SEHNR and CDR2 FQNEAQ (reference sequence). Written as DNA, the CDR3 is TGTGCCAGCAGCTTAGATTTTGGGGGGGCCTGGGCCAAAAACATTCAGTACTTC. Encoded protein: CASSLDFGGAWAKNIQYF.

The rearrangement joins TRBV19 to TRBJ1-5, with D possibly being TRBD1 (5 bases). V was cut by 6 bases and J by 0 bases, with 21 bases left in between. This CDR3 has 18 residues. Per the germline V gene, CDR1 is LNHDA and CDR2 is SQIVND (reference sequence). CDR3 protein: CASRLLGGAEVSNQPQHF. The CDR3 DNA follows: TGTGCCAGTAGGCTTCTCGGAGGGGCCGAAGTTAGCAATCAGCCCCAGCATTTT.

J is TRBJ1-5 and V is TRBV6-2 or TRBV6-3; 7 positions match TRBD1. The CDR3 loop spans 15 amino acids. Germline lookup yields CDR1 MNHEY and CDR2 SVGEGT. Trimming cost V 4 bases and J 3 bases; bases outside gene matches: 6. CDR3 DNA: TGTGCCAGCAGTTCGATGACAGGGACCAATCAGCCCCAGCATTTT. This codes for CASSSMTGTNQPQHF.

In its sample, this clone was seen once. The chain couples TRBV5-6 to TRBJ1-4; the D gene is possibly TRBD1 (6 bases). The CDR3 is 13 residues long. The V gene lost 2 bases and the J gene lost 10 bases, with 12 bases spanning the gap. Germline CDR1 reads SGHDT; CDR2 reads YYEEEE. The CDR3 spells CASSLGSRGKLFF. The CDR3 DNA reads as TGTGCCAGCAGCTTAGGGTCCAGGGGAAAACTGTTTTTT.

The chain recombines TRBV27 with TRBJ1-1, with 9 nucleotides matching TRBD1. The ends lost 7 bases at V and 4 bases at J; junction bases unmatched: 16. There are 17 residues in the CDR3. Looked up from germline, CDR1 is MNHEY and CDR2 is SMNVEV (reference sequence). The CDR3 reads CASTERGQGVLATEAFF. The CDR3, as DNA: TGTGCCAGCACCGAAAGGGGACAGGGTGTGTTAGCCACTGAAGCTTTCTTT.

The chain is built from TRBV15 and TRBJ2-7; weak D call: TRBD1 (5 bases). The ends were cut back, 0 bases at V and 2 bases at J, with 8 bases in the middle. The CDR3 has 14 residues. Germline V gives CDR1 LNHNV, CDR2 YYDKDF (reference sequence). The DNA of the CDR3 is TGTGCCACCAGCAGAGAACGCAGGGCCTACGAGCAGTACTTC. As protein: CATSRERRAYEQYF.

The gene calls are TRBV5-1 and TRBJ1-1, with a weak D call TRBD1 (5 bases). Germline V gene sequence: CDR1 SGHRS, CDR2 YFSETQ. This CDR3 is built from 12 residues. The V and J ends lost 3 bases and 10 bases respectively, with 13 bases between them. Here the CDR3 reads CASSWGKGVAFF. CDR3 DNA sequence: TGCGCCAGCAGCTGGGGCAAAGGGGTAGCTTTCTTT. The whole variable domain, remainder taken from reference TRBV5-1 and TRBJ1-1, is KAGVTQTPRYLIKTRGQQVTLSCSPISGHRSVSWYQQTPGQGLQFLFEYFSETQRNKGNFPGRFSGRQFSNSRSEMNVSTLELGDSALYLCASSWGKGVAFFGQGTRLTVV.

The rearrangement joins TRBV4-3 to TRBJ1-2; D not resolved. CDR3 length: 13 residues. V was pared by 2 bases and J by 3 bases, with 7 bases between. The germline CDR1 and CDR2 sequences are LGHNA and YSLEER. CDR3 DNA: TGCGCCAGCAGCCAACTATGGGACTATGGCTACACCTTC. It yields the protein CASSQLWDYGYTF.

The chain has TRBV28 and TRBJ1-2, with unresolved D. This CDR3 region has 11 residues. Trimming left V 5 bases short and J 4 bases short, with 5 bases between. From germline, CDR1 is MDHEN and CDR2 SYDVKM. The CDR3: CASSLSYGYTF. The CDR3 nucleotides are TGTGCCAGCAGTCTTTCCTATGGCTACACCTTC.

The rearrangement joins TRBV7-2 to TRBJ2-7, with D unresolved. This CDR3 is built from 13 residues. Germline assignment: CDR1 SGHTA and CDR2 FQGNSA. Trimming pared 3 bases from V and 6 bases from J, leaving 12 bases between. The CDR3 spells CASSFRSPAEQYF. CDR3 nucleotides: TGTGCCAGCAGCTTCCGGTCTCCGGCCGAGCAGTACTTC.

V usage is TRBV7-8 and J usage is TRBJ1-2, with a weak D call TRBD1 (5 bases). Trimming cost V 5 bases and J 1 base, with 11 bases left between them. The CDR3 has 14 amino acids. CDR1 is SGHVS and CDR2 is FQNEAQ in the germline V gene. CDR3 bases: TGTGCCAGCAGCATGGGGACGGTTAACTATGGCTACACCTTC. This gives the protein CASSMGTVNYGYTF.

The V call is TRBV13, the J call TRBJ2-7; TRBD2 matches 7 bases. V shed 0 bases, J shed 0 bases, and the junction held 8 bases outside the gene matches. The CDR3 sequence is 17 residues long. Germline V gene lookup returns CDR1 PRHDT and CDR2 FYEKMQ (reference sequence). In nucleotides, the CDR3 is TGTGCCAGCAGCTTAGGCCATAGGCTAGCGGACTCCTACGAGCAGTACTTC. Its protein product is CASSLGHRLADSYEQYF.

The chain employs TRBV27 and TRBJ1-5; a possible D gene is TRBD1 (6 bases). This CDR3 is built from 13 residues. In germline, CDR1 is MNHEY, CDR2 SMNVEV (reference sequence). V was shortened by 6 bases and J by 4 bases, with 10 bases between the two germline ends. CDR3 in amino acids: CASRNRENQPQHF. The CDR3 DNA reads TGTGCCAGCAGGAACAGGGAGAATCAGCCCCAGCATTTT.

The rearrangement links TRBV24-1 to TRBJ2-1; unclear D gene. Trimming cost V 7 bases and J 9 bases, with 9 bases left between them. The CDR3 consists of 11 residues. Germline V gene sequence: CDR1 KGHDR, CDR2 SFDVKD. This CDR3 is CATSLGGEQFF. In nucleotides, the CDR3 is TGTGCCACCAGCCTCGGTGGTGAGCAGTTCTTC.

V usage is TRBV5-6 and J usage is TRBJ2-2; D not resolved. Between the trimmed V and J ends, which lost 1 base and 0 bases, there was a span of 10 bases. The CDR3 loop spans 16 amino acids. CDR1 SGHDT and CDR2 YYEEEE come from the germline V gene. CDR3 sequence (DNA): TGTGCCAGCAGCTTGACCGACCTCACGAACACCGGGGAGCTGTTTTTT. Its translation: CASSLTDLTNTGELFF.

This rearrangement joins TRBV7-9 to TRBJ2-3; D possibly corresponds to TRBD2 (5 bases). The V and J ends lost 0 bases and 1 base respectively, with 8 bases between them. The CDR3 consists of 15 residues. From germline, CDR1 is SEHNR and CDR2 FQNEAQ (reference sequence). The CDR3 sequence is CASSLARAGTDTQYF. CDR3 bases: TGTGCCAGCAGCTTAGCGAGGGCAGGCACAGATACGCAGTATTTT.